A selection of T cell receptor beta chains follows, all from one sample in a study of T cells after somatic rescue of genetic block. The data were produced by immunoSEQ multiplex PCR, yet TCRdb's version contains in-frame clones alone and is incomplete. This sample has 70,000 to 85,000 clones, with roughly 91% found just once. Sequencing used peripheral blood mononuclear cells (PBMCs). The source of these receptors is a man younger than 40. Each CDR3 is given with its conserved first and last residue. D genes are given only for firm matches. Expanded clones get a size class; other rows say once, few or many, or leave the size out.

clone_size: .
v_call: TRBV7-9
d_call: .
j_call: TRBJ1-6
cdr3_aa: CASSPLNSPLHF
cdr3_nt: TGTGCCAGCAGCCCATTAAATTCACCCCTCCACTTT

clone_size: .
v_call: TRBV9
d_call: .
j_call: TRBJ1-4
cdr3_aa: CASSVDGLANEKLFF
cdr3_nt: TGTGCCAGCAGTGTGGACGGCCTTGCTAATGAAAAACTGTTTTTT

clone_size: .
v_call: TRBV6-1
d_call: TRBD1
j_call: TRBJ2-7
cdr3_aa: CASSEGTGGSYEQYF
cdr3_nt: TGTGCCAGCAGTGAAGGGACAGGGGGTTCCTACGAGCAGTACTTC

clone_size: .
v_call: TRBV7-2
d_call: TRBD2
j_call: TRBJ2-3
cdr3_aa: CASSLGGGRATDTQYF
cdr3_nt: TGTGCCAGCAGCTTAGGGGGCGGGAGGGCCACAGATACGCAGTATTTT

clone_size: .
v_call: TRBV6-5
d_call: TRBD1
j_call: TRBJ1-2
cdr3_aa: CASSSAGTGDYGYTF
cdr3_nt: TGTGCCAGCAGTTCCGCAGGGACAGGGGACTATGGCTACACCTTC

clone_size: .
v_call: TRBV7-8
d_call: TRBD1
j_call: TRBJ1-6
cdr3_aa: CASSGDRGMRSPLHF
cdr3_nt: TGTGCCAGCAGCGGGGACAGGGGGATGAGATCACCCCTCCACTTT

clone_size: .
v_call: TRBV7-2
d_call: TRBD2
j_call: TRBJ2-2
cdr3_aa: CASSWVPTSANTGELFF
cdr3_nt: TGTGCCAGCAGCTGGGTCCCCACTAGCGCGAACACCGGGGAGCTGTTTTTT

clone_size: .
v_call: TRBV9
d_call: .
j_call: TRBJ1-5
cdr3_aa: CASSGSTVGDSNQPQHF
cdr3_nt: TGTGCCAGCAGCGGAAGTACAGTGGGAGATAGCAATCAGCCCCAGCATTTT

clone_size: .
v_call: TRBV2
d_call: TRBD1
j_call: TRBJ2-3
cdr3_aa: CASSSTGGTDTQYF
cdr3_nt: TGTGCCAGCAGTTCCACAGGGGGCACAGATACGCAGTATTTT

clone_size: .
v_call: TRBV6-1
d_call: .
j_call: TRBJ1-2
cdr3_aa: CASSEGGGNYGYTF
cdr3_nt: TGTGCCAGCAGTGAAGGGGGAGGAAACTATGGCTACACCTTC

clone_size: .
v_call: TRBV14
d_call: .
j_call: TRBJ1-6
cdr3_aa: CASSQSGGISPLHF
cdr3_nt: TGTGCCAGCAGCCAAAGTGGAGGGATTTCACCCCTCCACTTT

clone_size: .
v_call: TRBV28
d_call: .
j_call: TRBJ1-5
cdr3_aa: CASRTRQNSNQPQHF
cdr3_nt: TGTGCCAGCAGAACCCGACAGAATAGCAATCAGCCCCAGCATTTT

clone_size: .
v_call: TRBV2
d_call: .
j_call: TRBJ1-1
cdr3_aa: CATSGEANTEAFF
cdr3_nt: TGTGCCACATCAGGGGAGGCGAACACTGAAGCTTTCTTT

clone_size: .
v_call: TRBV30
d_call: TRBD1
j_call: TRBJ1-2
cdr3_aa: CAWSGDRGRRGYTF
cdr3_nt: TGTGCCTGGAGTGGGGACAGGGGGAGACGCGGCTACACCTTC

clone_size: .
v_call: TRBV19
d_call: TRBD1
j_call: TRBJ2-7
cdr3_aa: CASSLGQGGSYEQYF
cdr3_nt: TGTGCCAGTAGTCTTGGACAGGGTGGCTCCTACGAGCAGTACTTC

clone_size: .
v_call: TRBV5-1
d_call: .
j_call: TRBJ2-3
cdr3_aa: CASSLEGRGIANTQYF
cdr3_nt: TGCGCCAGCAGCTTGGAGGGGAGGGGGATTGCAAATACGCAGTATTTT

clone_size: .
v_call: TRBV5-6
d_call: .
j_call: TRBJ1-4
cdr3_aa: CASSLRGGSEKLFF
cdr3_nt: TGTGCCAGCAGCTTGAGAGGGGGGAGTGAAAAACTGTTTTTT

clone_size: .
v_call: TRBV19
d_call: .
j_call: TRBJ1-5
cdr3_aa: CASSLDTRYSNQPQHF
cdr3_nt: TGTGCCAGTAGTCTCGATACAAGGTATAGCAATCAGCCCCAGCATTTT

clone_size: .
v_call: TRBV27
d_call: .
j_call: TRBJ1-1
cdr3_aa: CASSLVGVRTEAFF
cdr3_nt: TGTGCCAGCAGTTTAGTGGGGGTGAGGACTGAAGCTTTCTTT

clone_size: .
v_call: TRBV28
d_call: TRBD2
j_call: TRBJ2-1
cdr3_aa: CASSFKGITSGRAEQFF
cdr3_nt: TGTGCCAGCAGTTTTAAAGGGATTACTAGCGGGAGAGCTGAGCAGTTCTTC

clone_size: .
v_call: TRBV9
d_call: TRBD2
j_call: TRBJ2-1
cdr3_aa: CASSGGLAGAYNEQFF
cdr3_nt: TGTGCCAGCAGCGGAGGACTAGCGGGAGCCTACAATGAGCAGTTCTTC

clone_size: .
v_call: TRBV5-6
d_call: .
j_call: TRBJ2-3
cdr3_aa: CASSLYQRSTDTQYF
cdr3_nt: TGTGCCAGCAGCTTGTACCAGCGGAGCACAGATACGCAGTATTTT

clone_size: .
v_call: TRBV7-9
d_call: .
j_call: TRBJ1-1
cdr3_aa: CASSYDRLNTEAFF
cdr3_nt: TGTGCCAGCAGCTACGACAGATTGAACACTGAAGCTTTCTTT

clone_size: few
v_call: TRBV5-4
d_call: TRBD1
j_call: TRBJ1-2
cdr3_aa: CASSCLIRQGEDCGYGYTF
cdr3_nt: TGTGCCAGCAGCTGTTTAATAAGACAGGGGGAAGACTGTGGCTATGGCTACACCTTC

clone_size: once
v_call: TRBV19
d_call: TRBD1
j_call: TRBJ1-5
cdr3_aa: CASSQDRGIQPQHF
cdr3_nt: TGTGCCAGTAGCCAGGACAGGGGGATTCAGCCCCAGCATTTT

clone_size: .
v_call: TRBV7-9
d_call: .
j_call: TRBJ1-4
cdr3_aa: CASSLGERSGEKLFF
cdr3_nt: TGTGCCAGCAGCTTAGGGGAAAGGAGTGGTGAAAAACTGTTTTTT

clone_size: .
v_call: TRBV28
d_call: .
j_call: TRBJ2-7
cdr3_aa: CASTWRWENEQYF
cdr3_nt: TGTGCCAGCACTTGGAGGTGGGAGAACGAGCAGTACTTC

clone_size: .
v_call: TRBV7-9
d_call: TRBD2
j_call: TRBJ2-5
cdr3_aa: CASSYGTSRETQYF
cdr3_nt: TGTGCCAGCAGCTACGGGACTAGCAGAGAGACCCAGTACTTC

clone_size: .
v_call: TRBV5-4
d_call: .
j_call: TRBJ1-1
cdr3_aa: CASSPTGITEAFF
cdr3_nt: TGTGCCAGCAGCCCCACAGGTATCACTGAAGCTTTCTTT

clone_size: .
v_call: TRBV7-9
d_call: .
j_call: TRBJ1-1
cdr3_aa: CASGGGPNTEAFF
cdr3_nt: TGTGCCAGCGGGGGCGGCCCGAACACTGAAGCTTTCTTT

clone_size: .
v_call: TRBV27
d_call: TRBD1
j_call: TRBJ2-3
cdr3_aa: CASRKAGGASTDTQYF
cdr3_nt: TGTGCCAGCAGGAAAGCAGGGGGCGCAAGCACAGATACGCAGTATTTT

clone_size: few
v_call: TRBV7-6
d_call: TRBD2
j_call: TRBJ2-3
cdr3_aa: CASSLSSGGTTDTQYF
cdr3_nt: TGTGCCAGCAGCTTATCCAGCGGGGGGACCACAGATACGCAGTATTTT

clone_size: once
v_call: TRBV7-3
d_call: .
j_call: TRBJ2-3
cdr3_aa: CASSLKPTDTQYF
cdr3_nt: TGTGCCAGCAGCCTAAAGCCAACAGATACGCAGTATTTT

clone_size: .
v_call: TRBV5-5
d_call: .
j_call: TRBJ2-3
cdr3_aa: CASSLEGGTQYF
cdr3_nt: TGTGCCAGCAGCTTAGAGGGGGGTACGCAGTATTTT

clone_size: .
v_call: TRBV5-5
d_call: .
j_call: TRBJ1-1
cdr3_aa: CASSLETRNTEAFF
cdr3_nt: TGTGCCAGCAGCTTGGAAACGCGGAACACTGAAGCTTTCTTT

clone_size: .
v_call: TRBV7-9
d_call: .
j_call: TRBJ2-3
cdr3_aa: CASSLARDPGVDTQYF
cdr3_nt: TGTGCCAGCAGCTTAGCGCGGGATCCAGGGGTAGATACGCAGTATTTT

clone_size: once
v_call: TRBV6-1
d_call: TRBD1
j_call: TRBJ2-3
cdr3_aa: CASSEDPNRGPSTDTQYF
cdr3_nt: TGTGCCAGCAGTGAAGATCCGAACAGGGGACCTAGCACAGATACGCAGTATTTT

clone_size: .
v_call: TRBV28
d_call: TRBD1
j_call: TRBJ1-1
cdr3_aa: CASSSQGGDTEAFF
cdr3_nt: TGTGCCAGCAGTTCACAGGGGGGGGACACTGAAGCTTTCTTT

clone_size: .
v_call: TRBV11-2
d_call: .
j_call: TRBJ2-7
cdr3_aa: CASSFGLGETYEQYF
cdr3_nt: TGTGCCAGCAGCTTTGGGTTAGGGGAGACCTACGAGCAGTACTTC

clone_size: .
v_call: TRBV27
d_call: TRBD1
j_call: TRBJ1-5
cdr3_aa: CATRTGEGPQHF
cdr3_nt: TGTGCCACCCGGACAGGCGAGGGGCCCCAGCATTTT